This record concerns one TCR beta chain sequence. Its cognate antigen has yet to be identified. No base quality values were provided; no much bigger clone lies one nucleotide off. These data come from a study of blood T cell repertoires in COVID-19 (dated by TCRdb to 2019 to 2021). Background for the entire study: Samples covering the acute and convalescent phases of COVID-19 were provided by collaborators in the United States, Italy and Spain. Subjects who had been exposed to COVID-19, were actively infected with it, or had recovered from it provided the deeply sampled blood TCRbeta repertoires that made up the dataset. A de-identified subject ID, COVID-19 status, age in years and sex were almost always included in the sample metadata. The repertoires were made available in a free public database intended to serve as a resource for research on the immune response to SARS-CoV-2. The material from the prospective study consisted of cDNA or gDNA derived from T cells, B-cell-depleted T cells, or PBMCs. Samples were obtained from the ongoing ImmuneRACE study (first 160 participants) and from about 1,300 subjects provided by 6 global collaborators. Where HLA class I and class II types were available, the types were taken from metadata supplied by the sample provider, not from assay-based typing.

Broad study findings and their caveats: Clinical and demographic metadata were provided uncurated, with the amount varying by source and participant.

Trimming accounts for 5 bases at V and 1 base at J, while the number of junction bases matched to no gene is 8. Including cysteine and phenylalanine, the CDR3 has 16 amino acids. Left in the record is the CDR3 DNA by itself, 48 bases read in frame from the first base. Via the germline V gene, CDR1 is MNHEY and CDR2 SVGEGT. The immunoSEQ Assay, a bias-controlled multiplex PCR, was used to amplify TCRbeta CDR3 regions from genomic DNA. The study's processing was this. The number of nucleated cells in each sample was estimated by amplification of reference gene primers within the assay. To quantify the absolute abundance of each unique TCRbeta CDR3 rearrangement, sequence reads were collapsed and filtered. For each sample, productive Simpson clonality was calculated as the square root of Simpson's diversity index across productive rearrangements. TCRdb took over this immuneACCESS table, retaining in-frame rearrangements with V and J assigned. Such tables are incomplete; in checked studies, under half of the missing clones stem from an unresolved V gene, and the remainder is unexplained. The D gene and trimming were derived from the DNA, and the V and J assignments and clone size from that table. The sample has some 140,000 clones on record, around 80% of them singletons. The ten largest clones represent roughly 2.2% of the sample.

In the prospective study, participants were roughly 18 to 100 years old, resided in fewer than 25 geographic areas of the United States, and were enrolled through a virtual design. In the prospective study, participants were assigned to cohorts based on the clinical history participants reported in a screening survey and a study questionnaire. Each participant in the prospective study had whole blood, serum and a nasopharyngeal or oropharyngeal swab collected by mobile phlebotomists. Prospective study participants could optionally give additional blood draws and questionnaires over an approximately two-month period. Prospective study blood samples were shipped either frozen or at room temperature before DNA extraction.

The sequence came from a man in his forties or fifties with acute COVID-19. Sequenced: PBMCs or T cells enriched from blood (not recorded which). The rearranged chain carries TRBV6-2 or TRBV6-3 and TRBJ2-1, and 7 junctional nucleotides match TRBD2. CDR3 protein: CASSPLLARSYNEQFF. The sequenced DNA is TGTGCCAGCAGTCCGCTACTAGCGAGGTCCTACAATGAGCAGTTCTTC.